This T cell receptor (beta chain) derives from a study of T cells in Graves' hyperthyroidism and ophthalmopathy. Overall study findings and caveats: Ophthalmopathy onset followed model prediction by a median about six months.

The CDR3 has 14 residues. Trimming took 4 bases from V and 4 from J, leaving 13 bases between them. Germline V lookup: CDR1 KGHSH, CDR2 LQKENI. What was amplified from RNA transcripts were TCR beta CDR3 regions. The TCR CDR3 was amplified in a first-round RT-PCR using the HTBI primer set. TCRdb ran MiXCR on the multiplex PCR reads and lists one entry per CDR3 protein. The sample records some 500,000 distinct CDR3 sequences, about 16% being singletons. This clonotype was seen at least ten times. Antigen unknown. Patients showing uncontrolled infection, other autoimmune disease, pregnancy or lactation were ineligible. Fresh peripheral blood, approximately 10 ml, was the source of the PBMCs.

Sequencing was carried out using blood. The source is a woman aged 25 to 39 with Graves' ophthalmopathy. The chain links TRBV18 to TRBJ1-2; tentative D call: TRBD1 (5 bases). CDR3 protein: CASSQGPGPYGYTF. The DNA of the CDR3 is TGTGCCAGCTCACAGGGCCCGGGACCCTATGGCTACACCTTC.